The 5 T cell receptor beta chains given below trace back to one sample, sequenced in a study of blood T cell repertoires in COVID-19. Sequenced by immunoSEQ multiplex PCR; TCRdb stores in-frame clones only, minus some. The sample includes about 89,000 clones, 88% of them seen just once. The sample comprised peripheral blood. These receptors came from a man between 60 and 70 years old with acute or convalescent COVID-19.

This chain joins TRBV19 and TRBJ2-7, with a weak D call TRBD1 (7 bases). Trimming removed 2 bases from V and 3 bases from J, with 11 bases in between. Germline V gives CDR1 LNHDA, CDR2 SQIVND (reference sequence). The CDR3 consists of 14 residues. This CDR3 is CASSILQGGYEQYF. The DNA of the CDR3 is TGTGCCAGTAGTATATTGCAGGGGGGCTACGAGCAGTACTTC.

The rearrangement links TRBV14 to TRBJ1-1, with 9 positions matching TRBD1. Germline V CDR1 and CDR2: SGHDN, FVKESK. The CDR3 runs to 13 residues. The V gene end was trimmed by 4 bases and the J gene end by 4 bases; junction bases not matched to a gene: 1. The CDR3 region is CASSPGQGTEAFF. Here the CDR3 DNA reads TGTGCCAGCAGCCCGGGACAGGGCACTGAAGCTTTCTTT. The variable domain in full, completed from reference TRBV14 and TRBJ1-1, reads EAGVTQFPSHSVIEKGQTVTLRCDPISGHDNLYWYRRVMGKEIKFLLHFVKESKQDESGMPNNRFLAERTGGTYSTLKVQPAELEDSGVYFCASSPGQGTEAFFGQGTRLTVV.

The chain uses TRBV29-1 and TRBJ1-5; TRBD1 agrees at 9 bases. The ends lost 4 bases at V and 6 bases at J; junction bases unmatched: 7. From germline, CDR1 is SQVTM and CDR2 ANQGSEA. CDR3 length equals 14 residues. The CDR3 DNA sequence: TGCAGCGTTGGGGAGACAGGGGGAAGTCAGCCCCAGCATTTT. Its translation: CSVGETGGSQPQHF.

The chain combines TRBV3-1 (or the pseudogene TRBV3-2) with TRBJ2-3, with D uncertain. Deletions cut 3 bases from V and 6 bases from J, with 10 bases between. This CDR3 spans 13 amino acids. In germline, CDR1 is LGHDT, CDR2 YNNKEL (reference sequence). CDR3: CASSQFNLDTQYF. DNA for the CDR3: TGTGCCAGCAGCCAGTTTAATCTCGATACGCAGTATTTT.

V usage is TRBV2 and J usage is TRBJ2-2, with unresolved D. The V and J ends lost 4 bases and 1 base respectively, with 7 bases between them. CDR1 is SNHLY, CDR2 FYNNEI, per germline. The CDR3 has 14 amino acids. The CDR3 here is CASSGLLNTGELFF. The CDR3 coding sequence is TGTGCCAGCAGTGGGCTTTTGAACACCGGGGAGCTGTTTTTT. Together with reference TRBV2 and TRBJ2-2, the CDR3 gives the full variable domain: EPEVTQTPSHQVTQMGQEVILRCVPISNHLYFYWYRQILGQKVEFLVSFYNNEISEKSEIFDDQFSVERPDGSNFTLKIRSTKLEDSAMYFCASSGLLNTGELFFGEGSRLTVL.